The 32 T cell receptor beta chains given below trace back to one sample, sequenced in a study of blood T cell repertoires in COVID-19 (TCRdb year 2020). The library was built by means of the immunoSEQ multiplex PCR assay. This immuneACCESS table, as held by TCRdb, lists in-frame sequences with V and J called but not all clones. Of the missing ones, under half trace to an unresolved V gene in checked studies; the others have no known cause. The sample includes 190,000 or so clones, with around nine tenths observed a single time. The top ten hold about 6% of the sample. The sequencing sample was made of peripheral blood. The source of these receptors is a man aged 55 to 70 who had recovered from COVID-19.

Comments on this clone: Different DNA sequences within this sample yield the same CDR3. V is TRBV19 and J is TRBJ2-3; 8 bases line up with TRBD1. Germline trimming cut 4 bases from V and 6 bases from J; bases unmatched to any gene: 6. The CDR3 is 14 amino acids. CDR1 is LNHDA and CDR2 is SQIVND in the germline V gene (reference sequence). This CDR3 reads CASSTGTGADTQYF. The CDR3 region has the DNA TGTGCCAGTAGTACCGGGACAGGCGCGGATACGCAGTATTTT.

CDR3 loop: CASIAVAANYGYTF. The CDR3 DNA sequence: TGTGCCAGTATTGCTGTGGCAGCTAACTATGGCTACACCTTC. The rearrangement links TRBV19 to TRBJ1-2; D is undetermined. CDR3 length: 14 residues. V was trimmed by 7 bases and J by 0 bases, leaving 12 bases between them. Germline CDR1 and CDR2: LNHDA and SQIVND (reference sequence).

The chain recombines TRBV6-4 with TRBJ1-6, with D possibly TRBD1 on 6 matching bases. The germline V gene has CDR1 MRHNA and CDR2 SNTAGT. The CDR3 is made up of 15 amino acids. V was shortened by 4 bases and J by 7 bases, with 14 bases between the two germline ends. CDR3 bases: TGTGCCAGCAGTGTCGAACAGGGCGGAAATTCACCCCTCCACTTT. This encodes CASSVEQGGNSPLHF.

This sequence joins TRBV19 and TRBJ1-2, with unresolved D. V was trimmed by 5 bases and J by 4 bases, leaving 14 bases between them. This CDR3 spans 14 amino acids. Germline assignment: CDR1 LNHDA and CDR2 SQIVND (reference sequence). The CDR3, as DNA: TGTGCCAGTAGTGGTCAGGTGGCATTCTATGGCTACACCTTC. Its protein is CASSGQVAFYGYTF. The whole variable domain, remainder taken from reference TRBV19 and TRBJ1-2, is DGGITQSPKYLFRKEGQNVTLSCEQNLNHDAMYWYRQDPGQGLRLIYYSQIVNDFQKGDIAEGYSVSREKKESFPLTVTSAQKNPTAFYLCASSGQVAFYGYTFGSGTRLTVV.

The V gene is TRBV15, the J gene TRBJ2-7; 8 bases agree with TRBD1. Per the germline V gene, CDR1 is LNHNV and CDR2 is YYDKDF (reference sequence). This CDR3 has 15 amino acids. With V trimmed by 3 bases and J by 5 bases, 9 bases remained unmatched. The CDR3: CATSRTPTGVDEQYF. In DNA form, the CDR3 reads TGTGCCACCAGCAGGACCCCGACAGGGGTTGACGAGCAGTACTTC.

The genes are TRBV4-2 and TRBJ2-7, with 8 bases matching TRBD2. The CDR3 totals 18 residues. Losses at the gene ends were 1 base for V and 2 bases for J; bases not matched to a gene: 13. Looked up from germline, CDR1 is LGHNA and CDR2 is YNFKEQ. The CDR3 region has the DNA TGTGCCAGCAGCCAAGGCCCCTCACTAGCGGAGCGGCCCTACGAGCAGTACTTC. Its translation is CASSQGPSLAERPYEQYF.

The genes are TRBV3-1 (or the pseudogene TRBV3-2) and TRBJ1-1; no clear D gene. Germline-derived CDR1 and CDR2 are LGHDT and YNNKEL (reference sequence). CDR3 length equals 13 residues. Trimming cost V 0 bases and J 7 bases, with 9 bases left between them. As DNA, the CDR3 is TGTGCCAGCAGCCAAGATCTCGGTAGTGAAGCTTTCTTT. Its protein product is CASSQDLGSEAFF.

This clone came up a few times. This chain connects TRBV5-8 to TRBJ1-1; 11 nucleotides line up with TRBD1. CDR3 length: 14 amino acids. Germline V lookup: CDR1 SGHTS, CDR2 YDEGEE. J was trimmed by 4 bases and V by 3 bases; bases with no gene match: 2. The CDR3 loop reads CASSYGTGGTEAFF. The CDR3 DNA is TGTGCCAGCAGCTACGGGACAGGGGGCACTGAAGCTTTCTTT.

V and J are TRBV9 and TRBJ2-7; 8 bases match TRBD1. There are 15 residues in the CDR3. Per the germline V gene, CDR1 is SGDLS and CDR2 is YYNGEE. Trimming at V came to 4 bases and at J to 2 bases, leaving 8 bases not matched to a gene. The CDR3 DNA reads TGTGCCAGCAGCACCACTCCGGGACAGGCCTACGAGCAGTACTTC. Amino acid sequence: CASSTTPGQAYEQYF. The full variable domain, in which reference TRBV9 and TRBJ2-7 provide the parts outside the CDR3, is DSGVTQTPKHLITATGQRVTLRCSPRSGDLSVYWYQQSLDQGLQFLIQYYNGEERAKGNILERFSAQQFPDLHSELNLSSLELGDSALYFCASSTTPGQAYEQYFGPGTRLTVT.

The rearrangement uses TRBV7-2 and TRBJ1-1; 7 bases map to TRBD1. The CDR3 runs 16 residues. Unmatched junction bases numbered 5, after V lost 1 base and J lost 0 bases. Germline values: CDR1 SGHTA, CDR2 FQGNSA. The DNA of the CDR3 is TGTGCCAGCAGCTTAGGAGGGACAGCCCTGAACACTGAAGCTTTCTTT. Translated: CASSLGGTALNTEAFF. The full variable domain, in which reference TRBV7-2 and TRBJ1-1 provide the parts outside the CDR3, is GAGVSQSPSNKVTEKGKDVELRCDPISGHTALYWYRQSLGQGLEFLIYFQGNSAPDKSGLPSDRFSAERTGGSVSTLTIQRTQQEDSAVYLCASSLGGTALNTEAFFGQGTRLTVV.

V usage is TRBV28 and J usage is TRBJ1-1, with D unresolved. The V gene's germline CDR1 is MDHEN and CDR2 SYDVKM. This CDR3 is 13 amino acids long. The V end lost 6 bases, the J end lost 11 bases, and 19 bases lay between the germline ends. The CDR3 DNA reads as TGTGCCAGCAGCCCTCAATTTCCTAGTGGTGCTTTCTTT. It is translated as CASSPQFPSGAFF. The full variable domain, with the rest looked up from reference TRBV28 and TRBJ1-1, is DVKVTQSSRYLVKRTGEKVFLECVQDMDHENMFWYRQDPGLGLRLIYFSYDVKMKEKGDIPEGYSVSREKKERFSLILESASTNQTSMYLCASSPQFPSGAFFGQGTRLTVV.

The chain couples TRBV24-1 to TRBJ1-2; TRBD1 matches 8 bases. Unmatched junction bases numbered 6, after V lost 1 base and J lost 6 bases. Germline V gives CDR1 KGHDR, CDR2 SFDVKD. This CDR3 region has 15 residues. Here the CDR3 reads CATSDLGRGPDGYTF. The DNA for the CDR3 is TGTGCCACCAGTGATTTAGGCAGGGGGCCCGATGGCTACACCTTC.

The rearrangement links TRBV6-4 to TRBJ1-6; tentative D call: TRBD1 (6 bases). Germline assignment: CDR1 MRHNA and CDR2 SNTAGT. Trimming shortened V by 3 bases and J by 7 bases, and 7 bases separated the two germline ends. The CDR3 is made up of 13 amino acids. The CDR3 bases are TGTGCCAGCAGTGAGGGGGCAAATTCACCCCTCCACTTT. Residues: CASSEGANSPLHF.

This chain connects TRBV24-1 to TRBJ2-1; TRBD2 agrees at 7 bases. Germline V gene sequence: CDR1 KGHDR, CDR2 SFDVKD. This CDR3 has 18 amino acids. J lost 0 bases, V lost 2 bases, and 9 bases had no gene match. CDR3 sequence (DNA): TGTGCCACCAGTGATTCGCAGACTAGCAGCGGCTCCTACAATGAGCAGTTCTTC. This translates into CATSDSQTSSGSYNEQFF.

The chain recombines TRBV24-1 with TRBJ2-5, with 9 bases lining up with TRBD2. The V segment lost 3 bases and the J segment 3 bases; nucleotides outside the gene matches: 7. The CDR3 extends over 16 amino acids. Germline CDR1 is KGHDR and CDR2 is SFDVKD. The CDR3 spells CATSDRRGGREETQYF. The CDR3 nucleotides read TGTGCCACCAGTGATCGGCGGGGGGGGCGCGAAGAGACCCAGTACTTC.

The chain is built from TRBV3-1 (or the pseudogene TRBV3-2) and TRBJ1-4; 9 nucleotides line up with TRBD1. Germline V gene data show CDR1 as LGHDT and CDR2 as YNNKEL (reference sequence). CDR3 size: 17 residues. V lost 5 bases, J lost 7 bases, and 14 bases stayed unmatched. CDR3 residues: CASSYPGQGYTSEKLFF. DNA for the CDR3: TGTGCCAGCAGCTACCCAGGACAGGGGTACACGAGTGAAAAACTGTTTTTT.

In its sample, this clone was seen once. V gene TRBV5-3 combines with J gene TRBJ1-4; D remains ambiguous. TRBV5-3 has ORF status, its function being uncertain. Trimming removed 4 bases at V and 0 bases at J, with 13 bases between. The CDR3 totals 16 residues. The CDR3, as DNA: TGTGCCAGAAGCCTCCTCCAGCGCCCAACTAATGAAAAACTGTTTTTT. Its translation is CARSLLQRPTNEKLFF.

The chain couples TRBV3-1 (or the pseudogene TRBV3-2) to TRBJ2-1, with TRBD2 matching over 7 bases. V dropped 1 base and J dropped 2; count of bases not matched to a gene: 2. In germline, CDR1 is LGHDT, CDR2 YNNKEL (reference sequence). The CDR3 spans 15 residues. DNA of the CDR3: TGTGCCAGCAGCCAAGCGGGAGGCGCCTACAATGAGCAGTTCTTC. Residues: CASSQAGGAYNEQFF.

This clone came up once. This sequence joins TRBV30 and TRBJ1-3; TRBD1 matches at 7 bases. J gave up 4 bases and V 0 bases, and 12 bases lay outside the gene matches. There are 17 residues in the CDR3. Germline V gene sequence: CDR1 GTSNPN, CDR2 SVGIG (reference sequence). The CDR3 DNA reads TGTGCCTGGAGTGTACGGGACAGAGGCCTGTTCGGAAACACCATATATTTT. Encoded protein: CAWSVRDRGLFGNTIYF.

J is TRBJ1-2 and V is TRBV10-3, with 10 bases identical to TRBD1. The CDR3 is made up of 13 amino acids. Germline values: CDR1 ENHRY, CDR2 SYGVKD. Losses at the gene ends were 4 bases for V and 6 bases for J; bases not matched to a gene: 2. CDR3 sequence: CAISGTGGNGYTF. The CDR3 DNA is TGTGCCATCAGTGGGACAGGGGGGAATGGCTACACCTTC.

V gene TRBV6-2 or TRBV6-3 combines with J gene TRBJ2-7; D is uncertain. From germline, CDR1 is MNHEY and CDR2 SVGEGT. Trimming pared 5 bases from V and 11 bases from J, leaving 13 bases between. The CDR3 has 11 amino acids. The CDR3 sequence: CASSNENVEYF. In nucleotides, the CDR3 is TGTGCCAGCAGTAACGAGAATGTTGAGTACTTC.

The gene calls are TRBV5-1 and TRBJ1-1; no clear D. V lost 2 bases to trimming and J lost 5 bases, with 10 bases between them. Germline assignment: CDR1 SGHRS and CDR2 YFSETQ. The length of the CDR3 is 13 residues. CDR3 sequence: CASSFGPQTEAFF. CDR3 nucleotide sequence: TGCGCCAGCAGCTTTGGGCCGCAGACTGAAGCTTTCTTT.

This clone was counted once. The chain uses TRBV19 and TRBJ1-6; 7 nucleotides line up with TRBD1. This CDR3 spans 14 amino acids. V shed 5 bases, J shed 6 bases, and the junction held 4 bases outside the gene matches. The germline gives CDR1 LNHDA, CDR2 SQIVND (reference sequence). DNA of the CDR3: TGTGCCAGTAGTCCGGGGACAGTTAATTCACCCCTCCACTTT. Translation gives CASSPGTVNSPLHF.

The gene calls are TRBV28 and TRBJ1-1, with no clear D. The CDR3 extends over 14 amino acids. Deletions cut 6 bases from V and 0 bases from J, with 11 bases between. CDR1 and CDR2 from the germline V gene are MDHEN and SYDVKM. The CDR3: CASSWGGLNTEAFF. Here the CDR3 DNA reads TGTGCCAGCAGCTGGGGAGGGCTGAACACTGAAGCTTTCTTT.

The V and J genes are TRBV18 and TRBJ2-6; 7 bases agree with TRBD1. This CDR3 region has 17 residues. Germline trimming cut 3 bases from V and 0 bases from J; bases unmatched to any gene: 5. Germline assignment: CDR1 KGHSH and CDR2 LQKENI. In DNA, the CDR3 is TGTGCCAGCTCACCGAAGGGGGCGGTCTCTGGGGCCAACGTCCTGACTTTC. Residues: CASSPKGAVSGANVLTF. The full variable domain, rest sourced from reference TRBV18 and TRBJ2-6, is NAGVMQNPRHLVRRRGQEARLRCSPMKGHSHVYWYRQLPEEGLKFMVYLQKENIIDESGMPKERFSAEFPKEGPSILRIQQVVRGDSAAYFCASSPKGAVSGANVLTFGAGSRLTVL.

This clone came up a few times. J is TRBJ2-1 and V is TRBV10-3; 16 nucleotides align to TRBD2. The CDR3 is 14 amino acids. Germline lookup yields CDR1 ENHRY and CDR2 SYGVKD. V shed 3 bases and J 13 bases; nucleotides not matched to a gene: 3. The CDR3 spells CAISEGTSGRVQFF. The DNA of the CDR3 is TGTGCCATCAGTGAAGGGACTAGCGGGAGGGTACAGTTCTTC.

The sample holds a few counts of this clone. The chain recombines TRBV5-1 with TRBJ1-1; D gene uncertain. The germline V gene has CDR1 SGHRS and CDR2 YFSETQ. The CDR3 is 14 residues long. V was clipped by 5 bases and J by 0 bases, with 11 bases between them. CDR3 sequence reads: CASREPAVNTEAFF. The CDR3 bases are TGCGCCAGCAGGGAGCCGGCGGTGAACACTGAAGCTTTCTTT.

The chain carries TRBV18 and TRBJ1-4; TRBD1 might be the D (5 bases). Germline assignment: CDR1 KGHSH and CDR2 LQKENI. V lost 6 bases and J lost 7, with 12 bases in between. The CDR3 has 13 residues. In DNA form, the CDR3 reads TGTGCCAGCTCCCGGGACTGGGGTGAAAAACTGTTTTTT. Its translation is CASSRDWGEKLFF.

The rearrangement uses TRBV19 and TRBJ1-2, with 8 bases identical to TRBD1. Germline loops: CDR1 LNHDA, CDR2 SQIVND (reference sequence). This CDR3 contains 15 residues. The V and J ends lost 3 bases and 3 bases, in that order; junction bases with no gene match: 6. Written as DNA, the CDR3 is TGTGCCAGTAGTATCCCAGGGGGCGCAGACTATGGCTACACCTTC. Protein product: CASSIPGGADYGYTF.

This rearrangement joins TRBV9 to TRBJ2-2, with a weak D call TRBD1 (7 bases). Trimming pared 4 bases from V and 6 bases from J, leaving 13 bases between. CDR3 length equals 14 residues. Per the germline V gene, CDR1 is SGDLS and CDR2 is YYNGEE. The CDR3 protein is CASSSGGKAGELFF. CDR3 DNA: TGTGCCAGCAGCTCAGGGGGGAAAGCCGGGGAGCTGTTTTTT.

The J gene is TRBJ2-7, the V gene TRBV2; D is uncertain. The V gene's germline CDR1 is SNHLY and CDR2 FYNNEI. This CDR3 is 15 amino acids long. Trimming left V 3 bases short and J 0 bases short, with 12 bases between. CDR3 loop: CASSESRFSSYEQYF. The DNA for the CDR3 is TGTGCCAGCAGTGAGTCCAGGTTCAGCTCCTACGAGCAGTACTTC.

This chain connects TRBV5-1 to TRBJ1-4, with a weak D call TRBD1 (6 bases). In germline, CDR1 is SGHRS, CDR2 YFSETQ. This CDR3 comprises 13 residues. V gave up 5 bases and J gave up 6 bases, with 11 bases separating them. The CDR3 spells CASRRAGDEKLFF. As DNA, the CDR3 is TGCGCCAGCAGAAGGGCAGGGGATGAAAAACTGTTTTTT.